A selection of T cell receptor beta chains follows, all from one sample in a study of blood T cell repertoires in COVID-19. Only in-frame clones appear in the TCRdb table, and some are missing; sequencing was by immunoSEQ multiplex PCR. The profile shows over 200,000 clones, 81% of them singletons. Material for sequencing was PBMCs or T cells enriched from blood (not recorded which). Every receptor here comes from a woman aged 45-65 years with acute COVID-19. The CDR3 runs from the conserved cysteine through the conserved F or W. The D gene is left open where the match is weak. A row's size may be missing; if present it is once, few, many or a size class.

d_call	clone_size	v_call	j_call	cdr3_nt	cdr3_aa
TRBD2	-	TRBV18	TRBJ2-3	TGTGCCAGCCAACGGACTAGCGGGCCCACAGATACGCAGTATTTT	CASQRTSGPTDTQYF
-	-	TRBV7-9	TRBJ1-2	TGTGCCAGCAGCTTAATGGGGACAAACGTGGATGGCTACACCTTC	CASSLMGTNVDGYTF
-	few	TRBV7-2	TRBJ2-5	TGTGCCAGCAGCTTAGCGCGGGACCGCCTCCAAGAGACCCAGTACTTC	CASSLARDRLQETQYF
TRBD2	-	TRBV7-9	TRBJ2-5	TGTGCCAGCAGGGGGACTAGCGGGGAGACCCAGTACTTC	CASRGTSGETQYF
TRBD2	-	TRBV30	TRBJ2-1	TGTGCCTGGGGGACTACCACCTACAATGAGCAGTTCTTC	CAWGTTTYNEQFF
-	once	TRBV18	TRBJ1-1	TGTGCCAGCTCATCCGGGACAAACACTGAAGCTTTCTTT	CASSSGTNTEAFF
-	-	TRBV6-2/TRBV6-3	TRBJ2-7	TGTGCCAGCAGTTACGTTCAGGGTACCTACGAGCAGTACTTC	CASSYVQGTYEQYF
TRBD2	-	TRBV6-2/TRBV6-3	TRBJ2-7	TGTGCCAGCAGTATAGCGGGGACGAACTACGAGCAGTACTTC	CASSIAGTNYEQYF
TRBD2	-	TRBV9	TRBJ2-5	TGTGCCAGCAGCGTAGGCAGGGAAAGCGGGAGTGGGGAGACCCAGTACTTC	CASSVGRESGSGETQYF
-	-	TRBV27	TRBJ1-1	TGTGCCAGCAGTAACAGGGAGATGAACACTGAAGCTTTCTTT	CASSNREMNTEAFF
-	-	TRBV7-9	TRBJ2-5	TGTGCCAGCAGCATATCAGGGGTAGGGGAGACCCAGTACTTC	CASSISGVGETQYF
TRBD2	-	TRBV7-9	TRBJ2-5	TGTGCCAGCAGCAGTAGCGGGAGTCCTGGAGAGACCCAGTACTTC	CASSSSGSPGETQYF
-	-	TRBV9	TRBJ2-1	TGTGCCAGCAGCGTAATCGGGTATGGTAATAATGAGCAGTTCTTC	CASSVIGYGNNEQFF
-	-	TRBV3-1/TRBV3-2	TRBJ2-3	TGTGCCAGCAGCCAAGTAACAGATACGCAGTATTTT	CASSQVTDTQYF
TRBD2	-	TRBV7-2	TRBJ2-1	TGTGCCAGCAGCGCCCCGGGACTAGCGGGGGGCTCCTACAATGAGCAGTTCTTC	CASSAPGLAGGSYNEQFF
TRBD2	-	TRBV7-2	TRBJ2-2	TGTGCCAGCAGCTTGGGGACTAGCGGGAGGGCCATAAACACCGGGGAGCTGTTTTTT	CASSLGTSGRAINTGELFF
TRBD1	-	TRBV19	TRBJ1-1	TGTGCCAGTAACAGGGGCGCTGAAGCTTTCTTT	CASNRGAEAFF
-	-	TRBV4-2	TRBJ1-5	TGTGCCAGCAGCCAAGATGGAGGGGGCAATCAGCCCCAGCATTTT	CASSQDGGGNQPQHF
-	-	TRBV27	TRBJ1-5	TGTGCCAGCAGTTTACAGGTCCGGGGTAGTAGCAATCAGCCCCAGCATTTT	CASSLQVRGSSNQPQHF
TRBD2	few	TRBV5-4	TRBJ2-7	TGTGCCAGCAGCTTGGGGACTAGCTTCGGCGAGCAGTACTTC	CASSLGTSFGEQYF
-	-	TRBV28	TRBJ1-6	TGTGCCAGCAGTACACCCCCCTCACCCCTCCACTTT	CASSTPPSPLHF
TRBD1	-	TRBV28	TRBJ1-6	TGTGCCAGCAGTTTGGGGCCGGGACAGACTAATTCACCCCTCCACTTT	CASSLGPGQTNSPLHF
-	once	TRBV11-2	TRBJ2-3	TGTGCCAGCAGCCCCGAGGTAATTCGGGGCACAGATACGCAGTATTTT	CASSPEVIRGTDTQYF
TRBD1	-	TRBV7-2	TRBJ1-5	TGTGCCAGCAGCTTAGGGACAGGGCGTTTCAATCAGCCCCAGCATTTT	CASSLGTGRFNQPQHF
TRBD1	-	TRBV19	TRBJ1-4	TGTGCCAGTAGTATATCGACAGGGGGAGGCCTTAATGAAAAACTGTTTTTT	CASSISTGGGLNEKLFF
-	-	TRBV19	TRBJ1-1	TGTGCCAGTAGTATTCAGCAGGGCTCCGTGGGTAGGACTGAAGCTTTCTTT	CASSIQQGSVGRTEAFF
-	-	TRBV5-4	TRBJ2-2	TGTGCCAGCAGCCGACAGGTACTCACCGGGGAGCTGTTTTTT	CASSRQVLTGELFF
-	-	TRBV6-5	TRBJ2-3	TGTGCCAGCAGTAATACAGGGCCAGATACGCAGTATTTT	CASSNTGPDTQYF
-	-	TRBV29-1	TRBJ1-1	TGCAGCGTTGGCCCGGGGATGAACACTGAAGCTTTCTTT	CSVGPGMNTEAFF
-	-	TRBV19	TRBJ2-5	TGTGCCAGTAGTATAGGGGAGCGACGGGGGGCCCGGGAGACCCAGTACTTC	CASSIGERRGARETQYF
-	-	TRBV7-2	TRBJ2-7	TGTGCCAGCAGCTCCCGGGGGGCCTCCCTCCACGAGCAGTACTTC	CASSSRGASLHEQYF